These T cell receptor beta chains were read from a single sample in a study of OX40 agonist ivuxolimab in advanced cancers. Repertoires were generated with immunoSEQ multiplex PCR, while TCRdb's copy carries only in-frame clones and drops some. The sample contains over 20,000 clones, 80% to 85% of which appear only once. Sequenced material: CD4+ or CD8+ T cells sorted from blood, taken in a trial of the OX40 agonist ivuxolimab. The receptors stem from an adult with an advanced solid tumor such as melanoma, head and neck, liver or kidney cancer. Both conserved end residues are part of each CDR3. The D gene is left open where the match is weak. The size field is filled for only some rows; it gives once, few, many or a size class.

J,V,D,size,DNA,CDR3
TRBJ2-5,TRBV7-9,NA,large,TGTGCCAGCAGCTCCTACCTGGAAGAGACCCAGTACTTC,CASSSYLEETQYF
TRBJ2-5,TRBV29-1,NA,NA,TGCAGCGTTCCCAAGGAGGGAGGTCAAGAGACCCAGTACTTC,CSVPKEGGQETQYF
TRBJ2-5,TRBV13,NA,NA,TGTGCCAGCAGCCCAAGGGGGGCCCCACGGACCCAGTACTTC,CASSPRGAPRTQYF
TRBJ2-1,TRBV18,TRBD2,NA,TGTGCCAGCTCACCACCGGCGGGACTAGCGGGGTATGAGCAGTTCTTC,CASSPPAGLAGYEQFF
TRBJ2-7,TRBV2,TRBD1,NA,TGTGCCAGCAGTTCCTACCGGCTCTCCGGGACAGGCCTCTCCGAGCAGTACTTC,CASSSYRLSGTGLSEQYF
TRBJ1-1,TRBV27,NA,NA,TGTGCCAGCAGTTTAAGAGGGGGGGCCACTGAAGCTTTCTTT,CASSLRGGATEAFF
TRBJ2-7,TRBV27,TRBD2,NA,TGTGCCAGCAGTGAAGGGAGCGGGAGTTACGAGCAGTACTTC,CASSEGSGSYEQYF
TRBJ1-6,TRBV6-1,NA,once,TGTGCCAGCAGGAAACTCCCCGGGGGTGATTCACCCCTCCACTTT,CASRKLPGGDSPLHF
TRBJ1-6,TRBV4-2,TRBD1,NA,TGTGCCAGCAGCCAAGGACAGGGGGCTAGCTCCTATAATTCACCCCTCCACTTT,CASSQGQGASSYNSPLHF
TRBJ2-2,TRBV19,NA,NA,TGTGCCAGTAGTATTCTTAACACCGGGGAGCTGTTTTTT,CASSILNTGELFF
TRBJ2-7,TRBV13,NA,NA,TGTGCCAGCAGCGCGAGCTCCTACGAGCAGTACTTC,CASSASSYEQYF
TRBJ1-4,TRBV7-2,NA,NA,TGTGCCAGCAGCTTAAGGGGTTACGGGGAAAAACTGTTTTTT,CASSLRGYGEKLFF
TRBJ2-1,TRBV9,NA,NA,TGTGCCAGCAGCGTAGGTTCCGGGGTATTACGTCAGGTCTTC,CASSVGSGVLRQVF
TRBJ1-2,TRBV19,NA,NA,TGTGCCAGTAGTAGACCCGGACGTAACTATGGCTACACCTTC,CASSRPGRNYGYTF
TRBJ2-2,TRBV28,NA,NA,TGTGCCAGCACCCGTTCGGGGGGCGACGGGGAGCTGTTTTTT,CASTRSGGDGELFF
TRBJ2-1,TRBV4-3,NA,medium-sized,TGCGCCAGCAGCCACTATTGGGGGTCGGGTGAGCAGTTCTTC,CASSHYWGSGEQFF
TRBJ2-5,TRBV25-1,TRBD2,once,TGTGCCAGCTTTTCCCCTCTACTAGCGGGGGGAGAGACCCAGTACTTC,CASFSPLLAGGETQYF
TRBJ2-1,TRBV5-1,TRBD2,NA,TGCGCCAGCAGCTCGGTCCGGACTAGCGGTTACAATGAGCAGTTCTTC,CASSSVRTSGYNEQFF
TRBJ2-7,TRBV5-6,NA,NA,TGTGCCAGCAGCTTGGATAGGACCGAGCAGTACTTC,CASSLDRTEQYF
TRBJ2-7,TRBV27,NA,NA,TGTGCCAGCAGTTTTGGAGGGGGGACCTACGAGCAGTACTTC,CASSFGGGTYEQYF